The following is a T cell receptor beta chain sequence with its context. The CDR3 covers 15 residues. Trimming removed 0 bases from V and 4 bases from J, with 13 bases in between. Germline V gene lookup returns CDR1 SGHDT and CDR2 YYEEEE. Clones were sequenced by immunoSEQ multiplex PCR, and TCRdb holds only the in-frame ones, with some missing. The table lists about a million clones, more than 75% of them singletons. This sample was taken from a study of shared clonotypes between healthy human individuals. Sequences were obtained from memory CD4+ T cells sorted from blood. The subset: CD45RA-negative fraction. The origin of this receptor is a man between 18 and 29 years old in good health. The chain uses TRBV5-6 and TRBJ1-1; D not resolved. Here the CDR3 reads CASSLGLGLRTEAFF. In DNA, the CDR3 is TGTGCCAGCAGCTTGGGTCTCGGACTGCGCACTGAAGCTTTCTTT.